The clone carrying this TCR beta chain was observed many times. This sample stems from a study of molecular identifiers for immune sequencing clone quantification. Naive CD8 libraries came from approximately 20,000 to 980,000 sorted cells with 10%, 30% or 50% RNA. TCRdb re-called the PCR reads through MiXCR, storing one row per CDR3 protein. Here the sample spans some 650,000 distinct CDR3 sequences, less than 20% being singletons. The sequencing input was naive CD8+ T cells from blood, with Jurkat cell RNA spiked in. Subset described: FACS-sorted CD8+CD4-CCR7+CD45RA+ naive T cells. This receptor was obtained from a human donor in good health. Some libraries in this study had Jurkat cell RNA spiked in.

The CDR3 sequence: CSALLAGGPYEQYF. The CDR3 nucleotides read TGCAGTGCGCTTTTAGCGGGAGGGCCCTACGAGCAGTACTTC. The chain carries TRBV20-1 and TRBJ2-7; 11 nucleotides line up with TRBD2. With V trimmed by 6 bases and J by 2 bases, 6 bases remained unmatched. The CDR3 length is 14 residues. Per the germline V gene, CDR1 is DFQATT and CDR2 is SNEGSKA (reference sequence).